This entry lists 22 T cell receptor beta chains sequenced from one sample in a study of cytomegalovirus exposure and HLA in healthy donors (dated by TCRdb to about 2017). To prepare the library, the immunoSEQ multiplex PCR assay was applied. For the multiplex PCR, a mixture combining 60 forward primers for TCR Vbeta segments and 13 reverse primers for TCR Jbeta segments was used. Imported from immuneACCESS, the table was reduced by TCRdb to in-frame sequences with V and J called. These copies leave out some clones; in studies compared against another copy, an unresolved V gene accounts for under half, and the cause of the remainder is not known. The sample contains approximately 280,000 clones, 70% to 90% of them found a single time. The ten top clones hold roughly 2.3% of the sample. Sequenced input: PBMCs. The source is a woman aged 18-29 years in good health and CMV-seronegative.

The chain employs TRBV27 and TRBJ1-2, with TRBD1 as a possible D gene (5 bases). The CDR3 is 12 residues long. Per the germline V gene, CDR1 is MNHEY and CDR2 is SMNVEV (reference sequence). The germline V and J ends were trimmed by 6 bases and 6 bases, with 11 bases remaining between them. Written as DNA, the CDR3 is TGTGCCAGCAGCCCGGGGGATCATGGCTACACCTTC. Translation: CASSPGDHGYTF.

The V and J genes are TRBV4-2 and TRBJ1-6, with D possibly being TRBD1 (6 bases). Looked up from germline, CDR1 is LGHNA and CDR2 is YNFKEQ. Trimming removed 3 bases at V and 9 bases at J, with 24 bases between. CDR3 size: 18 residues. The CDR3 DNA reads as TGTGCCAGCAGCCATCCCTCCGGGGGGCAGGCGGGTGGTTCACCCCTCCACTTT. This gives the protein CASSHPSGGQAGGSPLHF.

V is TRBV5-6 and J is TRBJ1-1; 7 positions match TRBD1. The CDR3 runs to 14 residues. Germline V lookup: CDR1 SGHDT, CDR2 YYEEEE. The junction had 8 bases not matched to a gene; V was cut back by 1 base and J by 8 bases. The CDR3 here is CASSLTGVRGEAFF. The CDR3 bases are TGTGCCAGCAGCTTGACAGGGGTCCGGGGGGAAGCTTTCTTT.

DNA for the CDR3: TGTGCCAGCAGATCCGGGACAGGGAACACTGAAGCTTTCTTT. Amino acids: CASRSGTGNTEAFF. The gene calls are TRBV6-5 and TRBJ1-1; TRBD1 matches 8 bases. Germline trimming cut 6 bases from V and 1 base from J; bases unmatched to any gene: 4. The CDR3 totals 14 residues. Germline V lookup: CDR1 MNHEY, CDR2 SVGAGI.

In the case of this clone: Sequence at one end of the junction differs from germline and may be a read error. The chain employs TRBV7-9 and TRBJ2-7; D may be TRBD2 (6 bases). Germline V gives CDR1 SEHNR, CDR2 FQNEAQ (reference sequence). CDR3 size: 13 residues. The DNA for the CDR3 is TGTTCCAGCAGCTTCGGGACTTCCTACGAGCAGTACTTC. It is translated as CSSSFGTSYEQYF.

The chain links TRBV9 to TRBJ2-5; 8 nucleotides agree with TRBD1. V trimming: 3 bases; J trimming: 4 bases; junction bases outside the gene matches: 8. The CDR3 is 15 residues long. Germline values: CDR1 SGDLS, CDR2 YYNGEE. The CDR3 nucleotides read TGTGCCAGCAGCGGCGGACAGGGATGGGGAGAGACCCAGTACTTC. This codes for CASSGGQGWGETQYF.

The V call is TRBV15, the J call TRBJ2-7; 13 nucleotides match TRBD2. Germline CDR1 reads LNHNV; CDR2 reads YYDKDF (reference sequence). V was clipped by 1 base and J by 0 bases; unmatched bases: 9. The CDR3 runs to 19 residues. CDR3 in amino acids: CATSRAGTSGDRSSYEQYF. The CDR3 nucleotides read TGTGCCACCAGCAGAGCCGGGACTAGCGGGGACAGGAGCTCCTACGAGCAGTACTTC.

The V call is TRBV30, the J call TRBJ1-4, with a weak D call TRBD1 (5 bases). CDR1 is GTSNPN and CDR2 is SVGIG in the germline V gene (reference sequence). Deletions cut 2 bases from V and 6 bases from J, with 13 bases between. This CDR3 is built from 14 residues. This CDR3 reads CAWSPKGKDEKLFF. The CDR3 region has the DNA TGTGCCTGGAGTCCTAAGGGGAAGGATGAAAAACTGTTTTTT.

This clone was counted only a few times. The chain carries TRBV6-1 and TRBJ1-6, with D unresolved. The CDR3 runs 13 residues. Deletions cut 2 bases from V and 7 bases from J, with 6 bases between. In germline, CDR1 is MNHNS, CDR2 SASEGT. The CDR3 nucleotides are TGTGCCAGCAGTGAAAGAGGGAATTCACCCCTCCACTTT. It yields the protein CASSERGNSPLHF.

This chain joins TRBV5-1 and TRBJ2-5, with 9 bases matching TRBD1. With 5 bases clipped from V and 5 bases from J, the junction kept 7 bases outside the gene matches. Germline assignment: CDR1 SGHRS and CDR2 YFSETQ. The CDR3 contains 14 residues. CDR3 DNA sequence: TGCGCCAGCAGGGGACAGGGATTGGCTGAGACCCAGTACTTC. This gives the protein CASRGQGLAETQYF.

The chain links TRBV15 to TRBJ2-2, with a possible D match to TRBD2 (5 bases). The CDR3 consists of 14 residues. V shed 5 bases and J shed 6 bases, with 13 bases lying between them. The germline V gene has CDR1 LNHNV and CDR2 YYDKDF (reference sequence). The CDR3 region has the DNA TGTGCCACCAGCGGAAGGACTGGGTCCGGGGAGCTGTTTTTT. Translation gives CATSGRTGSGELFF.

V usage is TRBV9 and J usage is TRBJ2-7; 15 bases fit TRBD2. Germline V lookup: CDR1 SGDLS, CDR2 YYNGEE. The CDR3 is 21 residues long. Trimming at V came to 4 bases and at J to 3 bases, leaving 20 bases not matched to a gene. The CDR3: CASSPHEGGLAGGSLLYEQYF. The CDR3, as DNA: TGTGCCAGCAGCCCACACGAGGGAGGACTAGCGGGGGGGAGCCTCCTCTACGAGCAGTACTTC.

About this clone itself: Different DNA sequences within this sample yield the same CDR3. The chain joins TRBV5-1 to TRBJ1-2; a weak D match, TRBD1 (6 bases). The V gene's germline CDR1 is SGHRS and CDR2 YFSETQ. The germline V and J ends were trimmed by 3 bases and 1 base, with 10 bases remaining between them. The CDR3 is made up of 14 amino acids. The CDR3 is CASSSTGDNYGYTF. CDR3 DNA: TGCGCCAGCAGCTCGACAGGAGATAACTATGGCTACACCTTC.

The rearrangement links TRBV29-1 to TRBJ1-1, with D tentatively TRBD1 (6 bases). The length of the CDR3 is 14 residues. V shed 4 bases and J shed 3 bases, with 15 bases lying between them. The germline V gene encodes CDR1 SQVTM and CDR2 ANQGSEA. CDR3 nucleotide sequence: TGCAGCGTTGCGGGGGGCTTTAGAGACACTGAAGCTTTCTTT. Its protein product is CSVAGGFRDTEAFF.

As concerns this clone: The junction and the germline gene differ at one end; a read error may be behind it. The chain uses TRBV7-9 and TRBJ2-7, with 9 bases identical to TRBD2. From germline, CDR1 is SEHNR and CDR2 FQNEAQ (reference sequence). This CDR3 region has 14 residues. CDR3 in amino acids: CSSSSGTSIYEQYF. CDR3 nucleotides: TGTTCCAGCAGCTCCGGGACTAGCATCTACGAGCAGTACTTC.

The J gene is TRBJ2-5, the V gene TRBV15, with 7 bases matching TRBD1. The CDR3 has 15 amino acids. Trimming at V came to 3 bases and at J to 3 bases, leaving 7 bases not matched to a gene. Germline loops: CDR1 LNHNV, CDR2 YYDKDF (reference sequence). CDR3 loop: CATSRGTAHEETQYF. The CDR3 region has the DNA TGTGCCACCAGCAGGGGGACAGCCCACGAAGAGACCCAGTACTTC.

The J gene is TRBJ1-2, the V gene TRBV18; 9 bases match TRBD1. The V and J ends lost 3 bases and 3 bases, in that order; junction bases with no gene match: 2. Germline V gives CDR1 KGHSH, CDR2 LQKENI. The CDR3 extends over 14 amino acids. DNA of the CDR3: TGTGCCAGCTCACCCGGGACAGGGTACTATGGCTACACCTTC. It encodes CASSPGTGYYGYTF.

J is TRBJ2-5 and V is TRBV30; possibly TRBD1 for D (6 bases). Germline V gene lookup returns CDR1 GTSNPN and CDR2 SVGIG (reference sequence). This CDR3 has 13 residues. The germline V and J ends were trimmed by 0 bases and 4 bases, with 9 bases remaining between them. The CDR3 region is CAWSVAGAETQYF. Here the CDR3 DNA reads TGTGCCTGGAGTGTGGCAGGGGCAGAGACCCAGTACTTC. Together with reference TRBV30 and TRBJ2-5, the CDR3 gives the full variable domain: SQTIHQWPATLVQPVGSPLSLECTVEGTSNPNLYWYRQAAGRGLQLLFYSVGIGQISSEVPQNLSASRPQDRQFILSSKKLLLSDSGFYLCAWSVAGAETQYFGPGTRLLVL.

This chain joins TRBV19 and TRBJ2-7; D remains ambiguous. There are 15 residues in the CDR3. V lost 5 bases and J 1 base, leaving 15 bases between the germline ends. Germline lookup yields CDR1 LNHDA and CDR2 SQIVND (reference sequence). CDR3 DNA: TGTGCCAGTAGTCCCTGGGTGGGCAGTTCCTACGAGCAGTACTTC. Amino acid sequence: CASSPWVGSSYEQYF.

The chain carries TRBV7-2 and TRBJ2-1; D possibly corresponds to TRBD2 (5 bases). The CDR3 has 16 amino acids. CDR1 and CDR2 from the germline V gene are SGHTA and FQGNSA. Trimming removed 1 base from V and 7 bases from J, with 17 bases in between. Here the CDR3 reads CASSLGGERGRNEQFF. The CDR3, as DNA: TGTGCCAGCAGCTTAGGAGGCGAAAGAGGGCGGAATGAGCAGTTCTTC. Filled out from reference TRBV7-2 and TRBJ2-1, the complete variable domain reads GAGVSQSPSNKVTEKGKDVELRCDPISGHTALYWYRQSLGQGLEFLIYFQGNSAPDKSGLPSDRFSAERTGGSVSTLTIQRTQQEDSAVYLCASSLGGERGRNEQFFGPGTRLTVL.

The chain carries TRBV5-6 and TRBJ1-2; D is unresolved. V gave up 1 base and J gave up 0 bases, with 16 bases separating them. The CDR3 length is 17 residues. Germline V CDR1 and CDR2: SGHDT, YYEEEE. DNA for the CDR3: TGTGCCAGCAGCTTGCGGAGGACGGCCCTTGCTAACTATGGCTACACCTTC. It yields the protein CASSLRRTALANYGYTF.

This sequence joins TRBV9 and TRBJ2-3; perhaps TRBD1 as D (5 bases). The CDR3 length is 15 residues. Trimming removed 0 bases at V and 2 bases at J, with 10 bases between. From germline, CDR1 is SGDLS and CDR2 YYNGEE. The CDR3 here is CASSVVGVDTDTQYF. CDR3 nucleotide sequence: TGTGCCAGCAGCGTAGTAGGGGTAGACACAGATACGCAGTATTTT.